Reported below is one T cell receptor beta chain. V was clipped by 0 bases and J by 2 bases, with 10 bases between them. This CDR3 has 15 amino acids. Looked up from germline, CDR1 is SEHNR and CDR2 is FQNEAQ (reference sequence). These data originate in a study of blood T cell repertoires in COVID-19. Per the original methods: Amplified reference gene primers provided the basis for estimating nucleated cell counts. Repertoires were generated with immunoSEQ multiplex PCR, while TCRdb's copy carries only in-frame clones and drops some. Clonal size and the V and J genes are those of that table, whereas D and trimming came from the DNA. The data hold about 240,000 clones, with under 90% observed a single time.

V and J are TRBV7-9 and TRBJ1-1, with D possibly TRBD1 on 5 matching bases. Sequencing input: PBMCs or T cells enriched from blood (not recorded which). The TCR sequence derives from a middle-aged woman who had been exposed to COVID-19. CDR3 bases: TGTGCCAGCAGCTTAGCGCGACAGATTAACACTGAAGCTTTCTTT. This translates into CASSLARQINTEAFF.